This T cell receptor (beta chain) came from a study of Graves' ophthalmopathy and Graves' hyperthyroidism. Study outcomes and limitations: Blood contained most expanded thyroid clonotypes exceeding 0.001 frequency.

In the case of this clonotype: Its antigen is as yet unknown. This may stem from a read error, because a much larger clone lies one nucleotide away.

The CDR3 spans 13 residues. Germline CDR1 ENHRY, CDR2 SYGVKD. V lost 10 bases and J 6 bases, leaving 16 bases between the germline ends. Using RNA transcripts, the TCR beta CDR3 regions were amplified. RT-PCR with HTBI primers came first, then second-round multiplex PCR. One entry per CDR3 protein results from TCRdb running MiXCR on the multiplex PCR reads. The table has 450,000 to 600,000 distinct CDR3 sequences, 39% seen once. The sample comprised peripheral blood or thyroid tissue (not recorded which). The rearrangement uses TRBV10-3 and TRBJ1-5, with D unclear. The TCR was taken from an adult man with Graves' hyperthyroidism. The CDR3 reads CASTEGNIQPQHF. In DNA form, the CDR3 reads TGTGCCAGCACGGAGGGAAACATTCAGCCCCAGCATTTT.